Below, 26 T cell receptor beta chains from the same sample are listed, as sequenced in a study of tumor-infiltrating lymphocytes in primary liver carcinoma. The study co-extracted DNA and RNA from 20-30 mg of unsorted bulk tissue. The investigators made TCR beta cDNA from 400 to 550 ng total RNA, using a constant-region primer. Three rounds of nested multiplex PCR with slightly modified ARM-PCR produced TCR beta libraries. In the first two PCR rounds, TRBV1-TRBV30 forward primers were paired with a C-beta reverse primer, and each round lasted approximately 9 cycles. TCRdb independently ran MiXCR on the multiplex PCR reads; one entry per CDR3 protein. The data contain more than 60,000 distinct CDR3 sequences, over 60% of them seen just once; the ten biggest clones take up roughly 26%. Material for sequencing was liver tumor tissue from sampling region 4. Subset indicated: tumor region T4, right-lateral pole. All receptors derive from a middle-aged man with primary liver carcinoma and hepatitis B virus infection.

The chain links TRBV29-1 to TRBJ2-2, with D maybe TRBD2 (6 bases). The ends were cut back, 3 bases at V and 8 bases at J, with 19 bases in the middle. The CDR3 contains 15 residues. Germline CDR1 SQVTM, CDR2 ANQGSEA. As DNA, the CDR3 is TGCAGCGTTGAGGACGCCACGGGAGCCCCTGGGGAGCTGTTTTTT. Encoded protein: CSVEDATGAPGELFF.

This clonotype was recorded only once. The junction differs from germline at one of its ends, possibly a read error. The rearrangement links TRBV7-9 to TRBJ2-7; D ambiguous. The CDR3 loop spans 12 amino acids. Germline V CDR1 and CDR2: SEHNR, FQNEAQ (reference sequence). The CDR3 spells CTSSLGPYEQYF. DNA for the CDR3: TGTACCAGCAGCTTAGGACCCTACGAGCAGTATTTC.

This clonotype has more than one count but fewer than ten. The chain couples TRBV12-3 or TRBV12-4 to TRBJ2-5; possibly TRBD2 for D (6 bases). The V gene lost 6 bases and the J gene lost 3 bases, with 17 bases spanning the gap. The CDR3 contains 15 residues. CDR3 sequence: CASSTYPGSEETQYF. The CDR3 DNA sequence: TGTGCCAGCAGCACCTACCCCGGGAGCGAAGAGACCCAGTACTTC.

The chain uses TRBV7-8 and TRBJ2-1; 16 bases fit TRBD2. The CDR3 runs 15 residues. CDR1 is SGHVS, CDR2 FQNEAQ, per germline. J lost 12 bases, V lost 5 bases, and 7 bases had no gene match. This CDR3 is CASSLGTSGRVTQFF. CDR3 sequence (DNA): TGTGCCAGCAGCCTCGGGACTAGCGGGAGGGTCACGCAGTTCTTC. The full variable domain, with the rest looked up from reference TRBV7-8 and TRBJ2-1, is GAGVSQSPRYKVAKRGQDVALRCDPISGHVSLFWYQQALGQGPEFLTYFQNEAQLDKSGLPSDRFFAERPEGSVSTLKIQRTQQEDSAVYLCASSLGTSGRVTQFFGPGTRLTVL.

V usage is TRBV18 and J usage is TRBJ2-7; 8 nucleotides agree with TRBD2. The CDR3 contains 15 residues. CDR1 KGHSH and CDR2 LQKENI come from the germline V gene. V shed 0 bases and J 5 bases; nucleotides not matched to a gene: 6. CDR3 nucleotide sequence: TGTGCCAGCTCACCACCGAGCGGGAGCGGGAACGAGCAGTACTTC. As protein: CASSPPSGSGNEQYF.

Remarks on this clonotype: Without the conserved terminal phenylalanine or tryptophan, this CDR3 likely stems from a read error. The V and J genes are TRBV6-1 and TRBJ2-7; TRBD1 is a possible D gene (5 bases). V shed 2 bases and J shed 2 bases, with 10 bases lying between them. The germline V gene encodes CDR1 MNHNS and CDR2 SASEGT. The CDR3 contains 14 residues. This CDR3 reads CASSEREQAYEQYL. The CDR3 bases are TGTGCCAGCAGTGAACGCGAACAGGCCTACGAGCAGTACCTC.

Of note for this clonotype: The CDR3 carries no conserved terminal phenylalanine or tryptophan, so it likely arises from a read error. The limits of the CDR3 on the DNA are not certain, so only TCRdb's listed CDR3 is given. The genes are TRBV11-2 and TRBJ2-7; TRBD2 was called by the table and not checked on the DNA. Counting both end residues, the CDR3 totals 18 amino acids. Germline loops: CDR1 SGHAT, CDR2 FQNNGV. This CDR3 is CASNISVGLAGGGYEQYL.

Remarks on this clonotype: The missing conserved phenylalanine or tryptophan at the end of this CDR3 makes a read error likely. The chain uses TRBV12-3 or TRBV12-4 and TRBJ1-1; D call uncertain. The CDR3 length is 13 residues. DNA of the CDR3: TGTGCCGGCAGTTTATCGGATCTCAGTGAAGCTTTCGTT. Protein product: CAGSLSDLSEAFV.

For this clonotype: One junction end does not reproduce the germline sequence, and a read error may be involved. The rearrangement joins TRBV11-2 to TRBJ1-2; weak D call: TRBD1 (5 bases). CDR1 and CDR2 from the germline V gene are SGHAT and FQNNGV. The CDR3 extends over 14 amino acids. CDR3 nucleotides: TGTGCCAGCAGAGAGAGGGGCACCACATATGGCTACATCTTC. The encoded protein is CASRERGTTYGYIF.

Comments on this clonotype: Here the CDR3 omits its conserved ending phenylalanine or tryptophan, so a read error is the likely source. This sequence joins TRBV11-1 and TRBJ2-1; D is undetermined. The CDR3 extends over 13 amino acids. CDR1 is SGHAT and CDR2 is FQDESV in the germline V gene (reference sequence). CDR3 nucleotide sequence: TGTGTCAGCAGCTTAGGCCGGGCAAATGAGCAGTTCCTT. Its protein product is CVSSLGRANEQFL.

As for this clonotype: One end of the junction is discordant with germline, which a read error may explain. The J gene is TRBJ1-5, the V gene TRBV4-2; D gene unclear. Germline V gives CDR1 LGHNA, CDR2 YNFKEQ. This CDR3 comprises 16 residues. CDR3 coding DNA: TGTGCTAGCATCCAAGATGGGCTACAGCCGAATCAGCCCCAGCATTTT. Encoded protein: CASIQDGLQPNQPQHF.

Comments on this clonotype: The junction shows a germline mismatch at one end, possibly a read error. The V and J genes are TRBV6-2 or TRBV6-3 and TRBJ2-1; perhaps TRBD2 as D (6 bases). Germline CDR1 reads MNHEY; CDR2 reads SVGEGT. The CDR3 has 16 amino acids. The CDR3 reads CASSYSTVGGFVEQSF. CDR3 coding DNA: TGTGCCAGCAGTTACTCGACAGTGGGAGGTTTTGTTGAGCAGTCCTTC.

The genes are TRBV29-1 and TRBJ2-7; D call uncertain. The CDR3 contains 13 residues. Germline lookup yields CDR1 SQVTM and CDR2 ANQGSEA. With 3 bases removed from V and 4 bases from J, the gap between germline ends came to 13 bases. The CDR3 protein is CSVDMANGYEQYF. The CDR3 DNA follows: TGCAGCGTTGACATGGCTAATGGTTACGAGCAGTACTTC.

With respect to this clonotype: The junction does not match germline at one end; this may be a read error. The genes are TRBV7-9 and TRBJ2-7; tentatively, D is TRBD2 (6 bases). The CDR3 is 13 residues long. CDR1 and CDR2 (germline): SEHNR, FQNEAQ (reference sequence). The CDR3 sequence: CAGSRSGSYEQYF. CDR3 bases: TGTGCCGGCAGCCGCAGCGGGTCCTACGAGCAGTACTTC.

This clonotype was observed many times. The V gene is TRBV5-8, the J gene TRBJ2-3, with D maybe TRBD1 (6 bases). V lost 4 bases and J 1 base, leaving 10 bases between the germline ends. This CDR3 is 14 amino acids long. From germline, CDR1 is SGHTS and CDR2 YDEGEE. DNA for the CDR3: TGTGCCAGCAGCCCTCGGACAGGCACAGATACGCAGTATTTT. This encodes CASSPRTGTDTQYF.

This clonotype was detected ten times or more. The DNA of the CDR3 is TGTGCCAGCAGCGGCAGCCCTTATGGCTACACCTTC. Translating gives CASSGSPYGYTF. This chain joins TRBV21-1 and TRBJ1-2. TRBV21-1 counts as a pseudogene. The CDR3 runs 12 residues.

The J gene is TRBJ2-3, the V gene TRBV29-1; tentative D call: TRBD2 (6 bases). Germline V lookup: CDR1 SQVTM, CDR2 ANQGSEA. The CDR3 length is 12 residues. The V gene lost 6 bases and the J gene lost 8 bases, with 15 bases spanning the gap. CDR3 residues: CSVEEGPGTQYF. CDR3 nucleotides: TGCAGCGTCGAGGAGGGGCCAGGTACGCAGTATTTT.

Remarks on this clonotype: In this CDR3 the conserved last residue, phenylalanine or tryptophan, is missing, so a read error is likely. The chain has TRBV6-1 and TRBJ2-5; D not certain. The V gene's germline CDR1 is MNHNS and CDR2 SASEGT. CDR3 length: 14 residues. CDR3 residues: CASSEGRSQETQYL. As DNA, the CDR3 is TGTGCCAGCAGTGAAGGGCGGAGCCAAGAGACTCAGTACCTC.

About this clonotype itself: The CDR3 does not end in the conserved phenylalanine or tryptophan, so this is likely a read error. V usage is TRBV11-2 and J usage is TRBJ1-4; the D gene is possibly TRBD1 (5 bases). From germline, CDR1 is SGHAT and CDR2 FQNNGV. This CDR3 has 18 residues. V was pared by 5 bases and J by 13 bases, with 32 bases between. Written as DNA, the CDR3 is TGTGCCAGCAGCGCCGACCCCCGGGACGGGCGATCTAATGTAAGACTGTTTTCT. Amino acids: CASSADPRDGRSNVRLFS.

A word on this clonotype: Lacking the conserved final phenylalanine or tryptophan, this CDR3 likely reflects a read error. The rearrangement joins TRBV13 to TRBJ2-7; a possible D gene is TRBD2 (6 bases). The germline gives CDR1 PRHDT, CDR2 FYEKMQ (reference sequence). This CDR3 spans 11 amino acids. CDR3 sequence (DNA): TGTGCCAACAGCCTCCGGGGGGAGCAGTACTTA. Amino acids: CANSLRGEQYL.

As for this clonotype: A much larger clone differs by one base, so this may be a read error. V and J are TRBV28 and TRBJ1-1, with D unresolved. The V and J ends lost 7 bases and 1 base respectively, with 10 bases between them. The CDR3 loop spans 13 amino acids. CDR1 and CDR2 (germline): MDHEN, SYDVKM. The CDR3 DNA follows: TGTGCCAGCACGCAACAGAGGAACACTGAAGCTTTCTTT. This gives the protein CASTQQRNTEAFF.

A remark on this clonotype: The CDR3 does not end in the conserved phenylalanine or tryptophan, so this is likely a read error. The CDR3 is CASSLAGDHEYKQYS. In DNA form, the CDR3 reads TGTGCCAGCAGCTTAGCGGGGGACCATGAGTACAAGCAGTACTCC. V usage is TRBV11-2 and J usage is TRBJ2-7; possible D gene TRBD2, 6 bases. The V end was cut by 1 base, the J end by 8 bases, with 18 bases between. CDR1 is SGHAT and CDR2 is FQNNGV in the germline V gene. The CDR3 is 15 amino acids.

This clonotype was counted many times. This chain connects TRBV13 to TRBJ2-7; no definite D call. From germline, CDR1 is PRHDT and CDR2 FYEKMQ (reference sequence). There are 11 residues in the CDR3. The ends were cut back, 3 bases at V and 6 bases at J, with 6 bases in the middle. This CDR3 reads CASSLKGEQYF. Written as DNA, the CDR3 is TGTGCCAGCAGCTTGAAGGGCGAGCAGTACTTC.

Turning to this clonotype: Its ends do not fully match the called genes, so a read error is possible. This rearrangement joins TRBV6-5 to TRBJ2-7; 8 nucleotides match TRBD2. This CDR3 has 14 amino acids. In germline, CDR1 is MNHEY, CDR2 SVGAGI. The CDR3 here is CANSRTSGAYEQYF. The CDR3, as DNA: TGTGCCAACAGTCGCACTAGCGGAGCCTACGAACAGTACTTC.

This clonotype was seen at least ten times. The chain carries TRBV12-3 or TRBV12-4 and TRBJ2-2, with 12 bases identical to TRBD1. V was clipped by 2 bases and J by 6 bases; unmatched bases: 10. The CDR3 spans 18 residues. The CDR3 sequence: CASSLMPGQGAVAGELFF. CDR3 nucleotide sequence: TGTGCCAGCAGTTTAATGCCGGGACAGGGGGCGGTAGCCGGGGAGCTGTTTTTT.

The J gene is TRBJ1-4, the V gene TRBV6-1; D might be TRBD1 (5 bases). Germline assignment: CDR1 MNHNS and CDR2 SASEGT. CDR3 length equals 13 residues. CDR3 region: CVNRKREREKLFF. CDR3 nucleotide sequence: TGTGTCAACAGGAAGCGGGAGAGGGAGAAACTGTTTTTT.